One and the same sample provided the 21 T cell receptor beta chains below, sequenced in a study of PD-1 blockade in classical Hodgkin lymphoma. The method was immunoSEQ multiplex PCR; TCRdb's version includes in-frame clones alone and lacks a portion of them. The profile shows around 4,200 clones, less than 75% of them singletons. This sample's time point: cycle 4 day 1 (C4D1), after 5 to 7 weeks of nivolumab. Every patient was affected by relapse after autologous stem cell transplantation, while exposure to brentuximab vedotin was not uniform. Magnetic negative selection was used to purify CD8+ T cells from thawed PBMCs. The source material was CD8+ T cells from blood, sampled before the fourth cycle of nivolumab. The source of these receptors is a human donor with classical Hodgkin lymphoma.

The V gene is TRBV4-3, the J gene TRBJ2-7, with TRBD1 identical over 9 bases. CDR1 and CDR2 from the germline V gene are LGHNA and YSLEER. With V trimmed by 3 bases and J by 2 bases, 5 bases remained unmatched. The CDR3 extends over 15 amino acids. CDR3 bases: TGCGCCAGCAGCCATGGGACAGGGAGGACCTACGAGCAGTACTTC. Protein: CASSHGTGRTYEQYF.

The chain links TRBV6-5 to TRBJ2-1; possibly TRBD2 for D (5 bases). The length of the CDR3 is 14 residues. CDR1 and CDR2 from the germline V gene are MNHEY and SVGAGI. V was trimmed by 4 bases and J by 6 bases, leaving 13 bases between them. CDR3 nucleotide sequence: TGTGCCAGCAGTTCACTAGAGGGCTCCAATGAGCAGTTCTTC. It yields the protein CASSSLEGSNEQFF.

The chain joins TRBV5-6 to TRBJ2-2, with 8 bases that match TRBD1. CDR1 and CDR2 (germline): SGHDT, YYEEEE. Trimming removed 2 bases from V and 3 bases from J; junction bases left unmatched: 6. The CDR3 has 16 residues. In nucleotides, the CDR3 is TGTGCCAGCAGCTTCAGAGGGACAGGTTACACCGGGGAGCTGTTTTTT. Amino acid sequence: CASSFRGTGYTGELFF.

This clone was seen a handful of times. V is TRBV4-3 and J is TRBJ2-7; D is unresolved. Between the trimmed V and J ends, which lost 1 base and 2 bases, there was a span of 9 bases. The CDR3 sequence is 14 residues long. Germline loops: CDR1 LGHNA, CDR2 YSLEER. As DNA, the CDR3 is TGCGCCAGCAGCCAAGGTATCTGGGCCTACGAGCAGTACTTC. It encodes CASSQGIWAYEQYF.

The genes are TRBV21-1 and TRBJ2-4. TRBV21-1 is flagged as a pseudogene. This CDR3 is 18 amino acids long. CDR3: CASSKFTHGANGVSPGDF. The DNA for the CDR3 is TGTGCCAGCAGCAAATTCACCCACGGGGCCAACGGCGTCTCCCCTGGGGACTTC.

The chain has TRBV29-1 and TRBJ2-7; unclear D gene. Germline V gene lookup returns CDR1 SQVTM and CDR2 ANQGSEA. CDR3 length: 15 amino acids. With 2 bases removed from V and 0 bases from J, the gap between germline ends came to 14 bases. This CDR3 is CSVELAGFNSYEQYF. Written as DNA, the CDR3 is TGCAGCGTTGAATTAGCAGGTTTCAACTCCTACGAGCAGTACTTC.

The genes are TRBV7-9 and TRBJ2-2; D is unclear. With 3 bases removed from V and 5 bases from J, the gap between germline ends came to 4 bases. CDR3 size: 12 residues. Germline values: CDR1 SEHNR, CDR2 FQNEAQ (reference sequence). The chain's CDR3 is CASSFWTGELFF. The CDR3 DNA sequence: TGTGCCAGCAGCTTTTGGACCGGGGAGCTGTTTTTT.

The chain joins TRBV6-5 to TRBJ2-7; perhaps TRBD2 as D (5 bases). Trimming removed 5 bases at V and 7 bases at J, with 15 bases between. The germline gives CDR1 MNHEY, CDR2 SVGAGI. The CDR3 contains 13 residues. The CDR3 bases are TGTGCCAGCAGTCCCGTTGGTCCGGGAGAGCAGTACTTC. Encoded protein: CASSPVGPGEQYF.

The CDR3 protein is CASSPTRNEQFF. CDR3 DNA sequence: TGCGCCAGCAGCCCGACTCGGAATGAGCAGTTCTTC. The chain couples TRBV5-1 to TRBJ2-1, with no clear D. The CDR3 is 12 residues long. From germline, CDR1 is SGHRS and CDR2 YFSETQ. V gave up 4 bases and J gave up 7 bases, with 9 bases separating them.

The genes are TRBV15 and TRBJ2-2; D not certain. Germline V gene data show CDR1 as LNHNV and CDR2 as YYDKDF (reference sequence). The CDR3 loop spans 13 amino acids. V shed 3 bases and J shed 4 bases, with 6 bases lying between them. CDR3 sequence: CATSRVTTGELFF. For the CDR3, the DNA is TGTGCCACCAGCAGGGTTACCACCGGGGAGCTGTTTTTT. The full variable domain, its missing parts supplied by reference TRBV15 and TRBJ2-2, is DAMVIQNPRYQVTQFGKPVTLSCSQTLNHNVMYWYQQKSSQAPKLLFHYYDKDFNNEADTPDNFQSRRPNTSFCFLDIRSPGLGDTAMYLCATSRVTTGELFFGEGSRLTVL.

This sequence joins TRBV14 and TRBJ1-1; D not resolved. The CDR3 loop spans 14 amino acids. Germline CDR1 is SGHDN and CDR2 is FVKESK. V gave up 2 bases and J gave up 1 base, with 8 bases separating them. As DNA, the CDR3 is TGTGCCAGCAGCCAACTCGGCGCGAACACTGAAGCTTTCTTT. Its protein product is CASSQLGANTEAFF.

This chain uses TRBV9 with TRBJ1-1, with TRBD1 identical over 7 bases. Germline lookup yields CDR1 SGDLS and CDR2 YYNGEE. The CDR3 has 16 residues. Trimming cost V 0 bases and J 4 bases; bases outside gene matches: 9. The CDR3 loop is CASSVGQGRMGTEAFF. The CDR3 DNA reads as TGTGCCAGCAGCGTAGGACAGGGCCGTATGGGCACTGAAGCTTTCTTT.

V is TRBV19 and J is TRBJ2-7; TRBD1 might be the D (5 bases). Between the trimmed V and J ends, which lost 5 bases and 2 bases, there was a span of 10 bases. The CDR3 consists of 13 residues. Germline CDR1 reads LNHDA; CDR2 reads SQIVND (reference sequence). CDR3 in amino acids: CASSAGNTYEQYF. The CDR3 DNA follows: TGTGCCAGTAGTGCAGGGAACACCTACGAGCAGTACTTC.

The chain recombines TRBV27 with TRBJ1-1; the D gene is possibly TRBD1 (5 bases). CDR1 and CDR2 (germline): MNHEY, SMNVEV (reference sequence). The CDR3 is 13 residues long. Trimming cost V 5 bases and J 6 bases, with 13 bases left between them. This chain's CDR3 is CASSLVQGAEAFF. The CDR3 DNA reads as TGTGCCAGCAGTCTCGTTCAGGGCGCTGAAGCTTTCTTT.

The chain employs TRBV4-3 and TRBJ1-5; no definite D call. CDR1 is LGHNA and CDR2 is YSLEER in the germline V gene. V was shortened by 0 bases and J by 7 bases, with 16 bases between the two germline ends. The CDR3 consists of 16 residues. The CDR3 region has the DNA TGCGCCAGCAGCCAAGAATTCGGAGGGTCCCAACAGCCCCAGCATTTT. Protein product: CASSQEFGGSQQPQHF.

This clone was detected only a few times. J is TRBJ1-2 and V is TRBV7-9; TRBD1 matches 7 bases. Trimming removed 5 bases from V and 5 bases from J; junction bases left unmatched: 5. The length of the CDR3 is 13 residues. Per the germline V gene, CDR1 is SEHNR and CDR2 is FQNEAQ (reference sequence). The CDR3 sequence: CASSLGTEYGYTF. CDR3 nucleotides: TGTGCCAGCAGCCTCGGGACAGAATATGGCTACACCTTC.

J is TRBJ2-7 and V is TRBV5-4, with 7 bases matching TRBD1. CDR3 length equals 16 residues. Trimming cost V 4 bases and J 2 bases; bases outside gene matches: 12. Germline lookup yields CDR1 SGHNT and CDR2 YYREEE (reference sequence). For the CDR3, the DNA is TGTGCCAGCAGCGCCGTTGGACAGGTCTCAACCTACGAGCAGTACTTC. Its protein product is CASSAVGQVSTYEQYF.

V usage is TRBV29-1 and J usage is TRBJ2-7; no definite D call. Trimming took 7 bases from V and 3 from J, leaving 13 bases between them. This CDR3 has 12 residues. CDR1 is SQVTM and CDR2 is ANQGSEA in the germline V gene. The CDR3 region is CSARTGFYEQYF. DNA of the CDR3: TGCAGCGCCCGGACGGGTTTCTACGAGCAGTACTTC.

This clone has just a few counts. The rearrangement joins TRBV6-5 to TRBJ1-2; unclear D gene. In germline, CDR1 is MNHEY, CDR2 SVGAGI. The CDR3 is 13 residues long. Trimming left V 3 bases short and J 0 bases short, with 5 bases between. The CDR3, as DNA: TGTGCCAGCAGTTATGGGGCTAACTATGGCTACACCTTC. This encodes CASSYGANYGYTF.

The chain links TRBV4-2 to TRBJ2-1; D is tentatively TRBD1 or TRBD2 (6 bases each). Trimming shortened V by 0 bases and J by 2 bases, and 11 bases separated the two germline ends. Germline lookup yields CDR1 LGHNA and CDR2 YNFKEQ. CDR3 size: 16 residues. CDR3 sequence: CASSQDRGAPYNEQFF. The CDR3 DNA follows: TGTGCCAGCAGCCAAGATAGGGGGGCCCCCTACAATGAGCAGTTCTTC.

The chain links TRBV19 to TRBJ1-2, with D possibly being TRBD1 (5 bases). V was shortened by 7 bases and J by 4 bases, with 16 bases between the two germline ends. This CDR3 is 14 amino acids long. Germline CDR1 and CDR2: LNHDA and SQIVND (reference sequence). This CDR3 is CASTDGASSYGYTF. In nucleotides, the CDR3 is TGTGCCAGTACCGACGGGGCATCTTCCTATGGCTACACCTTC.